A single sample gave rise to the 17 T cell receptor beta chains below, sequenced in a study of vaccination and CD4 T cells after COVID-19. Cultured CD4+ T-cell DNA underwent Oncomine TCR Beta short-read sequencing. TCRdb analysed the PCR reads with MiXCR anew, one entry per CDR3 protein. The sample includes around 12,000 distinct CDR3 sequences, nearly 45% of them seen just once. Treatment here: approximately 9-day PBMC culture with coronavirus spike peptide pools or control peptides (ViraFEST assay). For these TCRs, the target antigens are not known. This specimen was CD4+ T cells from blood, cultured in vitro, taken after SARS-CoV-2 vaccination. Source of these receptors: a human donor who had recovered from COVID-19.

This rearrangement joins TRBV15 to TRBJ2-1, with D unclear. The ends were cut back, 1 base at V and 8 bases at J, with 6 bases in the middle. The CDR3 is 12 amino acids. Per the germline V gene, CDR1 is LNHNV and CDR2 is YYDKDF (reference sequence). The CDR3 sequence: CATSRAADEQFF. Here the CDR3 DNA reads TGTGCCACCAGCAGAGCAGCAGATGAGCAGTTCTTC.

This clonotype was observed a few times. This chain uses TRBV20-1 with TRBJ2-3; 8 bases line up with TRBD1. This CDR3 comprises 13 residues. Trimming at V came to 1 base and at J to 7 bases, leaving 4 bases not matched to a gene. Germline-derived CDR1 and CDR2 are DFQATT and SNEGSKA (reference sequence). The CDR3 sequence: CSARVQGAYTQYF. The CDR3, as DNA: TGCAGTGCTAGAGTCCAGGGGGCGTATACGCAGTATTTT.

The genes are TRBV6-5 and TRBJ2-5; D might be TRBD1 or TRBD2, each matching 6 bases. The length of the CDR3 is 15 residues. CDR1 and CDR2 from the germline V gene are MNHEY and SVGAGI. V was pared by 2 bases and J by 1 base, with 11 bases between. CDR3 in amino acids: CASSYGGTTQETQYF. CDR3 bases: TGTGCCAGCAGTTACGGCGGGACAACCCAAGAGACCCAGTACTTC.

This clonotype was observed a handful of times. The chain is built from TRBV20-1 and TRBJ1-5; D ambiguous. Trimming removed 3 bases at V and 1 base at J, with 13 bases between. This CDR3 contains 15 residues. Germline lookup yields CDR1 DFQATT and CDR2 SNEGSKA (reference sequence). CDR3 amino acids: CSARLGGPSNQPQHF. The CDR3 DNA reads as TGCAGTGCTAGGTTGGGTGGTCCGAGCAATCAGCCCCAGCATTTT.

This clonotype is a singleton in its sample. The gene calls are TRBV7-9 and TRBJ2-1; TRBD2 aligns across 7 bases. This CDR3 region has 20 residues. Germline CDR1 and CDR2: SEHNR and FQNEAQ (reference sequence). Unmatched junction bases numbered 26, after V lost 5 bases and J lost 7 bases. The CDR3 nucleotides read TGTGCCAGCAGCGCTTGGGGTAGTAGCGGGCCTAGGAGGGCACTGAATGAGCAGTTCTTC. Translating gives CASSAWGSSGPRRALNEQFF.

The chain employs TRBV7-3 and TRBJ2-5; 8 nucleotides line up with TRBD1. This CDR3 has 13 residues. Germline CDR1 is SGHTA and CDR2 is FQGTGA. V gave up 6 bases and J gave up 5 bases; unmatched junction bases: 5. The CDR3 sequence: CASSQGAWETQYF. In nucleotides, the CDR3 is TGTGCCAGCAGTCAGGGGGCATGGGAGACCCAGTACTTC.

V and J are TRBV5-1 and TRBJ2-7; 12 bases line up with TRBD2. The V segment lost 4 bases and the J segment 11 bases; nucleotides outside the gene matches: 10. Germline assignment: CDR1 SGHRS and CDR2 YFSETQ. The CDR3 has 14 amino acids. The CDR3 here is CASSPGTSGPREYF. The CDR3 DNA reads TGCGCCAGCAGCCCAGGGACTAGCGGGCCACGGGAGTACTTC.

This chain joins TRBV6-2 or TRBV6-3 and TRBJ2-3, with TRBD2 matching over 8 bases. CDR3 length: 18 residues. Germline V gene lookup returns CDR1 MNHEY and CDR2 SVGEGT. Losses at the gene ends were 1 base for V and 2 bases for J; bases not matched to a gene: 11. CDR3 sequence: CASSYLAGRPVPTDTQYF. In nucleotides, the CDR3 is TGTGCCAGCAGTTACTTAGCGGGACGCCCAGTCCCCACAGATACGCAGTATTTT.

This clonotype was found a few times. The rearrangement joins TRBV27 to TRBJ1-2, with no clear D. Germline-derived CDR1 and CDR2 are MNHEY and SMNVEV (reference sequence). This CDR3 comprises 16 residues. The V and J ends lost 1 base and 7 bases respectively, with 19 bases between them. CDR3 DNA: TGTGCCAGCAGTTTATTCCCGGTTAGATCGGGAAGTGGCTACACCTTC. Amino acid sequence: CASSLFPVRSGSGYTF.

The CDR3 DNA reads as TGCAGTGCTAGTGAATCCCAAACATACACCGGGGAGCTGTTTTTT. Protein sequence: CSASESQTYTGELFF. The gene calls are TRBV20-1 and TRBJ2-2; D call uncertain. Germline V gene lookup returns CDR1 DFQATT and CDR2 SNEGSKA (reference sequence). Trimming removed 3 bases at V and 3 bases at J, with 14 bases between. This CDR3 contains 15 residues.

The CDR3 sequence: CASRGRPYEQYF. The CDR3, as DNA: TGTGCCAGCAGGGGCAGACCCTACGAGCAGTACTTC. The chain couples TRBV12-3 or TRBV12-4 to TRBJ2-7; D is ambiguous. V gave up 6 bases and J gave up 2 bases, with 8 bases separating them. CDR3 size: 12 residues.

There are a few counts of this clonotype. The CDR3 DNA reads TGCAGTGCTCTCAGGGTACGGGGCGCCACTGAAGCTTTCTTT. Protein sequence: CSALRVRGATEAFF. The chain combines TRBV20-1 with TRBJ1-1; tentative D call: TRBD1 (5 bases). Germline V gives CDR1 DFQATT, CDR2 SNEGSKA (reference sequence). The CDR3 has 14 residues. V was trimmed by 5 bases and J by 4 bases, leaving 17 bases between them.

The chain employs TRBV19 and TRBJ2-6, with unresolved D. The CDR3 is made up of 17 amino acids. Trimming took off 5 bases at V and 0 bases at J, with 14 bases between the two ends. Looked up from germline, CDR1 is LNHDA and CDR2 is SQIVND (reference sequence). The CDR3 here is CASSEQRLSSGANVLTF. CDR3 sequence (DNA): TGTGCCAGTAGTGAACAGAGACTTAGCTCTGGGGCCAACGTCCTGACTTTC.

The rearrangement links TRBV6-5 to TRBJ2-7, with 9 bases lining up with TRBD1. V trimming: 3 bases; J trimming: 0 bases; junction bases outside the gene matches: 6. The CDR3 is 16 amino acids. Germline lookup yields CDR1 MNHEY and CDR2 SVGAGI. In DNA, the CDR3 is TGTGCCAGCAGTTATGATGGGACAGGGAGCTCCTACGAGCAGTACTTC. Residues: CASSYDGTGSSYEQYF.

The CDR3 here is CSARLGGRGELFF. The CDR3 DNA sequence: TGCAGTGCCCGACTCGGCGGGAGAGGCGAGCTGTTTTTT. The chain combines TRBV20-1 with TRBJ2-2; 7 bases map to TRBD2. Germline CDR1 reads DFQATT; CDR2 reads SNEGSKA (reference sequence). The CDR3 spans 13 residues. V shed 6 bases, J shed 11 bases, and the junction held 12 bases outside the gene matches.

The V gene is TRBV7-2, the J gene TRBJ2-5; the match to TRBD2 covers 7 bases. The V gene end was trimmed by 5 bases and the J gene end by 2 bases; junction bases not matched to a gene: 5. The germline V gene has CDR1 SGHTA and CDR2 FQGNSA. The CDR3 is 14 amino acids. The CDR3 DNA reads as TGTGCCAGCAGCCCGAGCGGGGTGCAAGAGACCCAGTACTTC. This encodes CASSPSGVQETQYF.

This clonotype was seen only a few times. This chain links TRBV5-4 with TRBJ1-6; D is perhaps TRBD1 (5 bases). The CDR3 consists of 15 residues. Trimming pared 4 bases from V and 10 bases from J, leaving 18 bases between. CDR1 is SGHNT, CDR2 YYREEE, per germline (reference sequence). CDR3 sequence: CASSLDKFVGSPLHF. The CDR3 nucleotides are TGTGCCAGCAGCCTGGACAAGTTCGTCGGGTCACCCCTCCACTTT. The whole variable domain, remainder taken from reference TRBV5-4 and TRBJ1-6, is ETGVTQSPTHLIKTRGQQVTLRCSSQSGHNTVSWYQQALGQGPQFIFQYYREEENGRGNFPPRFSGLQFPNYSSELNVNALELDDSALYLCASSLDKFVGSPLHFGNGTRLTVT.